What follows are 17 T cell receptor beta chains derived from one specimen sequenced in a study of T cell repertoires in cytomegalovirus infection. TCRdb processed the reads anew with MiXCR; each CDR3 protein has one entry. Of almost 500,000 distinct CDR3 sequences listed, about 11% are singletons. The sample comprised PBMCs. These receptors were collected from a human donor in good health (CMV status not recorded). Some clones in this sample may be carry-over from other donors' samples.

The J gene is TRBJ2-3, the V gene TRBV6-5, with D perhaps matching TRBD1 (5 bases). The CDR3 has 15 residues. Germline V CDR1 and CDR2: MNHEY, SVGAGI. Trimming pared 6 bases from V and 1 base from J, leaving 14 bases between. CDR3 in amino acids: CASSLQDVRTDTQYF. The CDR3, as DNA: TGTGCCAGCAGCCTACAGGACGTCCGCACAGATACGCAGTATTTT.

The table lists this clonotype with a few counts. The J gene is TRBJ2-1, the V gene TRBV30; D call uncertain. This CDR3 is built from 15 residues. The V gene lost 8 bases and the J gene lost 4 bases, with 21 bases spanning the gap. CDR1 GTSNPN and CDR2 SVGIG come from the germline V gene (reference sequence). The CDR3, as DNA: TGTGCCCTGTCCGGGCAAGAAAGGGTTTACAATGAGCAGTTCTTC. Its protein product is CALSGQERVYNEQFF.

This clonotype was counted ten times or more. The V call is TRBV15, the J call TRBJ2-2, with a possible D match to TRBD2 (6 bases). V lost 7 bases and J 7 bases, leaving 13 bases between the germline ends. Germline loops: CDR1 LNHNV, CDR2 YYDKDF (reference sequence). The CDR3 spans 13 residues. The CDR3 nucleotides are TGTGCCACCAACAGCGGGTGGGACGGGGAGCTGTTTTTT. Translating it yields CATNSGWDGELFF.

This clonotype was seen ten or more times. The rearrangement uses TRBV5-1 and TRBJ1-1, with a possible D match to TRBD1 (5 bases). Trimming stripped 4 bases from V and 3 bases from J, with 13 bases between. There are 14 residues in the CDR3. CDR1 and CDR2 (germline): SGHRS, YFSETQ. The CDR3 region has the DNA TGCGCCAGCAGCGCCAGAGGGGAATACACTGAAGCTTTCTTT. Translating it yields CASSARGEYTEAFF.

The sample holds many counts of this clonotype. This chain joins TRBV6-1 and TRBJ1-5; D might be TRBD1 (6 bases). CDR3 size: 15 residues. Between the trimmed V and J ends, which lost 5 bases and 4 bases, there was a span of 15 bases. The germline gives CDR1 MNHNS, CDR2 SASEGT. The CDR3 DNA follows: TGTGCCAGCAGTCCAGGAGGGGGGACTAATCAGCCCCAGCATTTT. Amino acids: CASSPGGGTNQPQHF.

In this sample, this clonotype turned up a few times. The J gene is TRBJ1-6, the V gene TRBV6-6; D perhaps matches TRBD1 (5 bases). CDR1 is MNHNY and CDR2 is SVGAGI in the germline V gene (reference sequence). The CDR3 has 15 amino acids. V gave up 7 bases and J gave up 0 bases, with 10 bases separating them. CDR3: CASTPGSSYNSPLHF. DNA for the CDR3: TGTGCCAGCACCCCAGGGAGCTCCTATAATTCACCCCTCCACTTT.

This clonotype has a handful of counts. This chain connects TRBV28 to TRBJ2-3; 8 bases agree with TRBD2. Trimming at V came to 8 bases and at J to 6 bases, leaving 16 bases not matched to a gene. Germline V gene lookup returns CDR1 MDHEN and CDR2 SYDVKM. CDR3 size: 16 residues. CDR3 in DNA: TGTGCCAGCGGTCGGGGGGGGAGGGCCACAGCGGATACGCAGTATTTT. It yields the protein CASGRGGRATADTQYF.

This clonotype was counted many times. V gene TRBV12-5 combines with J gene TRBJ2-2; D ambiguous. V was trimmed by 4 bases and J by 8 bases, leaving 8 bases between them. This CDR3 has 12 residues. The germline gives CDR1 LGHNT, CDR2 FRNRAP. The CDR3 region has the DNA TGTGCTAGTGGTTCCCCCCCAGGGGAGCTGTTTTTT. Its translation is CASGSPPGELFF.

This chain uses TRBV29-1 with TRBJ2-5; D may be TRBD1 (5 bases). Trimming left V 8 bases short and J 7 bases short, with 17 bases between. Germline V gene sequence: CDR1 SQVTM, CDR2 ANQGSEA. The CDR3 is 12 amino acids. This chain's CDR3 is CSTSEGARTQYF. DNA of the CDR3: TGCAGCACCTCTGAAGGGGCTAGGACCCAGTACTTC.

As for this clonotype: An end of the junction differs from the germline gene, which may be a read error. The chain recombines TRBV20-1 with TRBJ2-1, with D possibly being TRBD1 or TRBD2 (5 bases each). Germline CDR1 and CDR2: DFQATT and SNEGSKA (reference sequence). This CDR3 has 14 amino acids. The CDR3 is CSARVGADHNVQFF. As DNA, the CDR3 is TGCAGTGCTAGGGTCGGGGCAGACCACAATGTGCAGTTCTTC.

This clonotype was detected many times. V usage is TRBV12-3 or TRBV12-4 and J usage is TRBJ2-1; no firm D call. V was pared by 6 bases and J by 9 bases, with 15 bases between. The CDR3 covers 13 residues. DNA for the CDR3: TGTGCCAGCAGCTTGGGTCGGCGCGGTGAGCAGTTCTTC. Amino acid sequence: CASSLGRRGEQFF.

This clonotype was detected ten times or more. The V gene is TRBV12-3 or TRBV12-4, the J gene TRBJ1-1; possibly TRBD1 for D (5 bases). The V and J ends lost 6 bases and 4 bases respectively, with 18 bases between them. The CDR3 is 15 amino acids. The DNA for the CDR3 is TGTGCCAGCAGCCCGGGACTCTCCATCGGCACTGAAGCTTTCTTT. It is translated as CASSPGLSIGTEAFF.

This clonotype was found a few times. The CDR3 reads CSVKATSTAYSYEQYF. DNA of the CDR3: TGCAGCGTTAAAGCCACTAGCACAGCCTATTCCTACGAGCAGTACTTC. The V call is TRBV29-1, the J call TRBJ2-7; possible D gene TRBD2, 6 bases. This CDR3 has 16 residues. Germline V gene data show CDR1 as SQVTM and CDR2 as ANQGSEA. Trimming took off 5 bases at V and 1 base at J, with 21 bases between the two ends.

This clonotype appeared many times. The chain is built from TRBV11-2 and TRBJ2-1, with 7 positions matching TRBD2. The V and J ends lost 2 bases and 6 bases, in that order; junction bases with no gene match: 4. Germline V CDR1 and CDR2: SGHAT, FQNNGV. This CDR3 comprises 14 residues. CDR3 protein: CASSLSRTSNEQFF. The CDR3 region has the DNA TGTGCCAGCAGCTTAAGTCGGACTAGCAATGAGCAGTTCTTC.

V and J are TRBV29-1 and TRBJ1-3, with a weak D call TRBD1 (5 bases). CDR3 length equals 13 residues. Germline V gene lookup returns CDR1 SQVTM and CDR2 ANQGSEA. Trimming cost V 6 bases and J 1 base, with 10 bases left between them. The CDR3 bases are TGCAGCGTCGACAGACTGTCTGGAAACACCATATATTTT. Translating gives CSVDRLSGNTIYF.

The chain is built from TRBV5-1 and TRBJ2-7; 12 nucleotides agree with TRBD2. Germline-derived CDR1 and CDR2 are SGHRS and YFSETQ. V was pared by 3 bases and J by 3 bases, with 4 bases of the junction left unmatched. This CDR3 region has 15 residues. The CDR3: CASSWLAGGLYEQYF. CDR3 DNA: TGCGCCAGCAGCTGGCTAGCGGGAGGGCTCTACGAGCAGTACTTC.

Ten or more counts support this clonotype. Relative to the germline gene, one junction end is altered; a read error may explain this. The chain recombines TRBV7-2 with TRBJ1-2, with no clear D. The CDR3 covers 8 residues. Germline loops: CDR1 SGHTA, CDR2 FQGNSA. The CDR3 loop is CSDYGYTF. The DNA of the CDR3 is TGCAGTGACTATGGCTACACCTTC.